This TCR beta chain was obtained from a study of T cells after posttransplantation cyclophosphamide. Libraries were prepared by immunoSEQ multiplex PCR; TCRdb keeps only in-frame clonotypes and omits some of them. The sample shows approximately 40,000 clones, none of them appearing just once. This clone was counted many times. The antigen is undetermined. CDR1 and CDR2 (germline): SGHRS, YFSETQ. V gave up 5 bases and J gave up 2 bases; unmatched junction bases: 7. This CDR3 contains 15 residues. The study, taken as a whole, reports: Later post-transplant blood repertoires were often dominated by donor CD8+ memory clones. TRB clonality was highly associated with recipient CMV seropositivity and reactivation. Skin or GI-infiltrating T cells shared few TRB sequences with blood.

This related bone marrow graft donor gave peripheral blood on the day of marrow donation. V usage is TRBV5-1 and J usage is TRBJ2-7; 10 bases are shared with TRBD1. The sequencing input was PBMCs. This TCR derives from a man aged 35 to 55 in good health, CMV-negative, and a related stem cell transplant donor. CDR3 amino acids: CASSPRTGGTYEQYF. The CDR3 region has the DNA TGCGCCAGCAGTCCTAGGACAGGGGGAACCTACGAGCAGTACTTC.